These T cell receptor beta chains were read from a single sample in a study of blood T cell repertoires in COVID-19. TCRdb's copy holds only in-frame clones and misses some; the assay was immunoSEQ multiplex PCR. The repertoire has about 380,000 clones, 70% to 85% of them found once; the top ten carry around 1%. Specimen: peripheral blood. The receptors shown here come from a human donor with acute or convalescent COVID-19. The donor label of this sample is uncertain. Each CDR3 is given with its conserved first and last residue. D genes are given only for firm matches. The size field is filled for only some rows; it gives once, few, many or a size class.

NA	TRBD1	TRBV19	TRBJ1-1	15	CASSPDRVRNTEAFF	TGTGCCAGTAGTCCCGACAGGGTCCGGAACACTGAAGCTTTCTTT
once	NA	TRBV5-4	TRBJ2-1	12	CASSLVGDEQFF	TGTGCCAGCAGCTTGGTGGGCGATGAGCAGTTCTTC
NA	NA	TRBV20-1	TRBJ2-7	11	CSVAGPYEQYF	TGCAGTGTGGCGGGGCCCTACGAGCAGTACTTC
many	TRBD1	TRBV4-2	TRBJ1-2	15	CASSGWTGQAYGYTF	TGTGCCAGCAGCGGATGGACAGGTCAAGCCTATGGCTACACCTTC
NA	TRBD1	TRBV5-1	TRBJ1-2	16	CASSRGQGAVDHGYTF	TGCGCCAGCAGCCGAGGACAGGGGGCGGTGGACCATGGCTACACCTTC
few	TRBD1	TRBV24-1	TRBJ2-7	20	CATTTSALSPSDRGYHEQYF	TGTGCCACCACAACCAGCGCACTCAGCCCTTCGGACAGGGGCTACCACGAGCAGTACTTC
NA	NA	TRBV5-6	TRBJ1-5	17	CASTLSGQTLSNQPQHF	TGTGCCAGCACCCTAAGCGGGCAGACCTTATCCAATCAGCCCCAGCATTTT
NA	NA	TRBV4-1	TRBJ2-6	19	CASSLKPGDLGTGANVLTF	TGCGCCAGCAGCCTTAAACCAGGGGATCTTGGGACTGGGGCCAACGTCCTGACTTTC
NA	TRBD2	TRBV2	TRBJ2-7	15	CASSEQRGGQYEQYF	TGTGCCAGCAGTGAGCAGCGGGGGGGCCAATACGAGCAGTACTTC
few	NA	TRBV2	TRBJ1-2	13	CASSEGSDYGYTF	TGTGCCAGCAGTGAAGGGTCGGACTATGGCTACACCTTC
NA	TRBD1	TRBV7-9	TRBJ2-1	16	CASSVQPGQGYNEQFF	TGTGCCAGCAGCGTCCAACCGGGACAGGGATACAATGAGCAGTTCTTC
NA	TRBD1	TRBV6-5	TRBJ1-2	14	CASTSLDRGSGYTF	TGTGCCAGCACCTCACTTGACAGGGGGTCTGGCTACACCTTC
NA	TRBD2	TRBV9	TRBJ2-3	18	CASSPRLAGGPSTDTQYF	TGTGCCAGCAGCCCAAGACTAGCGGGGGGCCCTAGCACAGATACGCAGTATTTT
NA	NA	TRBV2	TRBJ1-5	12	CASRRPLLPQHF	TGTGCCAGCAGGCGCCCCCTTTTGCCCCAGCATTTT
NA	NA	TRBV29-1	TRBJ1-1	15	CSVEGVKQGGTEAFF	TGCAGCGTTGAAGGGGTTAAACAGGGTGGGACTGAAGCTTTCTTT
once	NA	TRBV18	TRBJ1-5	14	CASSPDGGNQPQHF	TGTGCCAGCTCTCCGGACGGGGGGAATCAGCCCCAGCATTTT
NA	NA	TRBV5-1	TRBJ1-1	15	CASSLVQGPNTEAFF	TGCGCCAGCAGCTTGGTACAGGGACCGAACACTGAAGCTTTCTTT
NA	TRBD1	TRBV5-1	TRBJ2-7	15	CASSLERGQTYEQYF	TGCGCCAGCAGCCTCGAGAGGGGACAGACCTACGAGCAGTACTTC
NA	NA	TRBV5-4	TRBJ2-1	13	CAVESLTYNEQFF	TGTGCAGTAGAAAGCCTAACCTACAATGAGCAGTTCTTC
once	TRBD1	TRBV24-1	TRBJ2-2	16	CATSDPGTGVTEELFF	TGTGCCACCAGTGACCCCGGGACAGGGGTTACCGAGGAGCTGTTTTTT
NA	TRBD1	TRBV27	TRBJ2-7	16	CASSSLGQKARYEQYF	TGTGCCAGCAGTTCACTGGGACAGAAAGCACGCTACGAGCAGTACTTC
few	NA	TRBV7-2	TRBJ2-2	14	CASSFWERTGELFF	TGTGCCAGCAGCTTCTGGGAGCGCACCGGGGAGCTGTTTTTT
NA	NA	TRBV7-9	TRBJ1-1	13	CASSFPDSPLAFF	TGTGCCAGCAGTTTCCCAGACAGCCCGCTGGCTTTCTTT
NA	NA	TRBV5-4	TRBJ1-2	15	CASTTERPRRNGYTF	TGTGCCAGCACCACCGAACGACCCCGGAGGAATGGCTACACCTTC
NA	NA	TRBV7-9	TRBJ2-7	17	CASSLLLVRQGSYEQYF	TGTGCCAGCAGCTTATTACTAGTGCGGCAGGGGTCCTACGAGCAGTACTTC
NA	NA	TRBV29-1	TRBJ1-3	11	CSVGAGNTIYF	TGCAGCGTAGGGGCTGGAAACACCATATATTTT
NA	TRBD2	TRBV24-1	TRBJ2-1	16	CATSDPGLAGGNEQFF	TGTGCCACCAGTGACCCCGGGCTAGCGGGGGGCAATGAGCAGTTCTTC
NA	TRBD1	TRBV20-1	TRBJ2-1	14	CSASRDRAYNEQFF	TGCAGTGCTAGTAGGGACAGGGCCTACAATGAGCAGTTCTTC
once	NA	TRBV19	TRBJ1-1	14	CASSPPYRSTEAFF	TGTGCCAGTAGCCCCCCCTATCGGAGCACTGAAGCTTTCTTT
once	NA	TRBV18	TRBJ2-1	14	CASSPQSGYNEQFF	TGTGCCAGCTCACCTCAGTCCGGGTACAATGAGCAGTTCTTC
NA	TRBD1	TRBV11-2	TRBJ2-1	12	CASSYRGNEQFF	TGTGCCAGCAGCTACAGGGGTAATGAGCAGTTCTTC
few	TRBD1	TRBV24-1	TRBJ2-2	17	CATSDPGTGPNTGELFF	TGTGCCACCAGTGACCCAGGGACAGGCCCGAACACCGGGGAGCTGTTTTTT
NA	TRBD1	TRBV29-1	TRBJ1-1	13	CSVTRDRDTEAFF	TGCAGCGTCACCCGGGACAGGGACACTGAAGCTTTCTTT
NA	TRBD1	TRBV7-2	TRBJ2-7	15	CASSFTGTGLYEQYF	TGTGCCAGCAGCTTTACCGGGACAGGGCTATACGAGCAGTACTTC
once	NA	TRBV4-1	TRBJ2-5	13	CASSQNFQETQYF	TGCGCCAGCAGCCAAAACTTCCAAGAGACCCAGTACTTC
NA	NA	TRBV30	TRBJ2-7	15	CAWILGGQNSYEQYF	TGTGCCTGGATCCTTGGGGGACAAAACTCCTACGAGCAGTACTTC
NA	TRBD1	TRBV6-2/TRBV6-3	TRBJ1-4	14	CASSRDRLNEKLFF	TGTGCCAGCAGCAGGGACAGGCTTAATGAAAAACTGTTTTTT
NA	NA	TRBV6-1	TRBJ2-7	15	CASSEGLVGSYEQYF	TGTGCCAGCAGTGAGGGCTTAGTGGGCTCCTACGAGCAGTACTTC
NA	TRBD1	TRBV6-5	TRBJ1-3	15	CASRATGFYRNTIYF	TGTGCCAGCAGAGCGACAGGGTTCTATAGAAACACCATATATTTT
NA	NA	TRBV28	TRBJ2-1	16	CASSLSGTHTYNEQFF	TGTGCCAGCAGTTTATCCGGGACACACACCTACAATGAGCAGTTCTTC
NA	NA	TRBV9	TRBJ1-2	16	CASSVTWGTTNYGYTF	TGTGCCAGCAGCGTTACCTGGGGGACTACTAACTATGGCTACACCTTC
NA	NA	TRBV5-6	TRBJ2-7	15	CASSTYRSGGLEQYF	TGTGCCAGCAGCACCTATCGTAGCGGAGGCTTGGAGCAGTACTTC
few	NA	TRBV3-1/TRBV3-2	TRBJ1-1	14	CASSRWGVNTEAFF	TGTGCCAGCAGCCGGTGGGGGGTGAACACTGAAGCTTTCTTT
NA	NA	TRBV9	TRBJ2-1	13	CASSGRSYDEQFF	TGTGCCAGCAGCGGGCGGAGCTACGATGAGCAGTTCTTC
once	NA	TRBV5-1	TRBJ1-2	14	CASSLIDPNYGYTF	TGCGCCAGCAGCTTGATAGATCCTAACTATGGCTACACCTTC
NA	NA	TRBV29-1	TRBJ1-1	13	CSVERAMNTEAFF	TGCAGCGTTGAGAGGGCCATGAACACTGAAGCTTTCTTT
NA	NA	TRBV10-3	TRBJ1-2	12	CAITSAGRGYTF	TGTGCCATCACGTCGGCAGGGCGTGGCTACACCTTC
once	NA	TRBV10-3	TRBJ1-5	15	CAISERGNSNQPQHF	TGTGCCATCAGTGAGCGAGGAAATAGCAATCAGCCCCAGCATTTT
NA	TRBD1	TRBV19	TRBJ2-2	16	CASSHLRQGATGELFF	TGTGCCAGTAGTCACCTGAGACAGGGGGCTACCGGGGAGCTGTTTTTT
NA	TRBD1	TRBV7-9	TRBJ1-5	14	CASSLGQGQQPQHF	TGTGCCAGCAGCTTAGGACAGGGGCAACAGCCCCAGCATTTT
NA	NA	TRBV5-1	TRBJ1-2	15	CASRSNPGQGYGYTF	TGCGCCAGCAGATCAAATCCGGGACAAGGCTATGGCTACACCTTC
NA	NA	TRBV19	TRBJ1-5	15	CASSNAGYSNQPQHF	TGTGCCAGTAGTAACGCCGGTTATAGCAATCAGCCCCAGCATTTT
NA	NA	TRBV5-4	TRBJ2-5	13	CASSLWALRTQYF	TGTGCCAGCAGCTTGTGGGCCTTAAGGACCCAGTACTTC
many	TRBD1	TRBV15	TRBJ2-6	16	CATSETGVSGANVLTF	TGTGCCACCAGCGAGACAGGGGTCTCCGGGGCCAACGTCCTGACTTTC